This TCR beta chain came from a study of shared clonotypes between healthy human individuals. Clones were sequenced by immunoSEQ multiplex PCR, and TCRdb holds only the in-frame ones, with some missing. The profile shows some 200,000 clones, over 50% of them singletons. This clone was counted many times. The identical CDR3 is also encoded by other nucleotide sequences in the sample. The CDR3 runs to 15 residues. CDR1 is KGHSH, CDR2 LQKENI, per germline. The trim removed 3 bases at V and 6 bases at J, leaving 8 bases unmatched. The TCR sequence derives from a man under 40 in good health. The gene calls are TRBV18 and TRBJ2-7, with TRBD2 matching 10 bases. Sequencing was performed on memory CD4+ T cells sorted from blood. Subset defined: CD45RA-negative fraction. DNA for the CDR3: TGTGCCAGCTCACCGCCCAGCGGGAGGGCCCGCGAGCAGTACTTC. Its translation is CASSPPSGRAREQYF. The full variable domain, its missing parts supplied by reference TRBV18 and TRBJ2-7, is NAGVMQNPRHLVRRRGQEARLRCSPMKGHSHVYWYRQLPEEGLKFMVYLQKENIIDESGMPKERFSAEFPKEGPSILRIQQVVRGDSAAYFCASSPPSGRAREQYFGPGTRLTVT.